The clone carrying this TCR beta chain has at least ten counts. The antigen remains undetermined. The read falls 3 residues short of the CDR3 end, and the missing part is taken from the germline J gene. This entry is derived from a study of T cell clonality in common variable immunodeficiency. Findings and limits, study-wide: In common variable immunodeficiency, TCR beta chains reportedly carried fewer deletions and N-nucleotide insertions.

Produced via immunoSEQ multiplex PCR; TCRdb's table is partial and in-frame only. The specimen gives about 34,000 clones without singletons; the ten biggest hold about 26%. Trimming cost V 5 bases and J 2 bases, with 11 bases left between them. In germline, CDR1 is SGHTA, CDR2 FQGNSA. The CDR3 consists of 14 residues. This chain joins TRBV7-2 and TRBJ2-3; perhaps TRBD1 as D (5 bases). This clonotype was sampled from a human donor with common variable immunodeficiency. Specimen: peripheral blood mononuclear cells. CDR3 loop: CASSPDRNTDTQYF. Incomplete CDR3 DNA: TGTGCCAGCAGCCCCGACAGAAACACAGATACG.